The next 22 T cell receptor beta chains were all read from a single sample in a study of CD8+ T cells in alopecia areata. After isolation, RNA underwent reverse transcription to generate cDNA as the sequencing template. Generated by immunoSEQ multiplex PCR, the TCRdb table keeps only in-frame clones and is missing some. This sample has 150,000 or so clones, with around 47% found just once. Sequencing used CD4+ T cells sorted from blood. All receptors come from a human donor with alopecia areata.

V usage is TRBV10-3 and J usage is TRBJ2-6; a possible D gene is TRBD1 (5 bases). The CDR3 sequence is 13 residues long. V lost 7 bases and J lost 1, with 5 bases in between. The germline V gene encodes CDR1 ENHRY and CDR2 SYGVKD. The CDR3 sequence is CAITGSGANVLTF. The CDR3 DNA follows: TGTGCCATCACAGGGTCTGGGGCCAACGTCCTGACTTTC.

V usage is TRBV11-2 and J usage is TRBJ2-7; D uncertain. Germline V gene lookup returns CDR1 SGHAT and CDR2 FQNNGV. The CDR3 has 13 residues. With 6 bases removed from V and 2 bases from J, the gap between germline ends came to 11 bases. DNA of the CDR3: TGTGCCAGCAGGGCCGCGGCCACCTACGAGCAGTACTTC. This encodes CASRAAATYEQYF.

This clone showed up just a few times. The genes are TRBV6-5 and TRBJ2-3; TRBD2 matches 8 bases. The J segment lost 3 bases and the V segment lost 2 bases, leaving 7 bases of the junction unmatched. Germline V gene sequence: CDR1 MNHEY, CDR2 SVGAGI. The CDR3 is 16 amino acids. DNA for the CDR3: TGTGCCAGCAGTTACGCGAGCGGGGGAGGGACAGATACGCAGTATTTT. This codes for CASSYASGGGTDTQYF.

The rearrangement uses TRBV28 and TRBJ2-6, with a tentative D call TRBD1 (5 bases). V dropped 5 bases and J dropped 2 bases, with 13 bases sitting between them. The CDR3 totals 16 residues. Germline CDR1 MDHEN, CDR2 SYDVKM. The DNA for the CDR3 is TGTGCCAGCAGTCCCCGGACACCCACTGGGGCCAACGTCCTGACTTTC. Its translation is CASSPRTPTGANVLTF.

This chain uses TRBV5-4 with TRBJ2-4, with 7 bases fitting TRBD1. J lost 3 bases, V lost 0 bases, and 3 bases had no gene match. Germline V gene data show CDR1 as SGHNT and CDR2 as YYREEE (reference sequence). The CDR3 extends over 15 amino acids. The CDR3 bases are TGTGCCAGCAGCTTGGGACAGGGCAACAAAAACATTCAGTACTTC. This sequence encodes CASSLGQGNKNIQYF.

V is TRBV20-1 and J is TRBJ2-7; D not certain. Germline CDR1 is DFQATT and CDR2 is SNEGSKA (reference sequence). The CDR3 is 11 amino acids. The V and J ends lost 1 base and 6 bases respectively, with 7 bases between them. CDR3 in amino acids: CSARVHSEQYF. The CDR3 DNA is TGCAGTGCTAGAGTACACTCCGAGCAGTACTTC.

The chain recombines TRBV29-1 with TRBJ1-2; 10 bases are a match to TRBD1. Germline loops: CDR1 SQVTM, CDR2 ANQGSEA. Unmatched junction bases numbered 8, after V lost 7 bases and J lost 0 bases. The CDR3 extends over 15 amino acids. CDR3 residues: CSATPGQGPNYGYTF. The CDR3, as DNA: TGCAGCGCCACCCCGGGACAGGGGCCTAACTATGGCTACACCTTC.

V usage is TRBV28 and J usage is TRBJ2-5, with D unresolved. V was pared by 3 bases and J by 5 bases, with 10 bases between. The CDR3 sequence is 13 residues long. Germline assignment: CDR1 MDHEN and CDR2 SYDVKM. This chain's CDR3 is CASSFRARETQYF. The CDR3 nucleotides read TGTGCCAGCAGTTTTCGGGCGAGGGAGACCCAGTACTTC.

This chain joins TRBV29-1 and TRBJ1-5; no definite D call. The length of the CDR3 is 11 residues. CDR1 is SQVTM and CDR2 is ANQGSEA in the germline V gene. The V gene lost 0 bases and the J gene lost 11 bases, with 8 bases spanning the gap. This CDR3 reads CSVEEGWAQHF. The DNA of the CDR3 is TGCAGCGTTGAAGAGGGATGGGCCCAGCATTTT.

The genes are TRBV7-9 and TRBJ1-5; 7 positions match TRBD1. The CDR3 totals 13 residues. The ends lost 4 bases at V and 6 bases at J; junction bases unmatched: 3. Germline loops: CDR1 SEHNR, CDR2 FQNEAQ (reference sequence). Here the CDR3 reads CASSSAGGQPQHF. The CDR3 DNA sequence: TGTGCCAGCAGCTCGGCAGGGGGTCAGCCCCAGCATTTT.

The rearrangement uses TRBV2 and TRBJ2-1; D remains unclear. CDR3 length: 16 residues. CDR1 is SNHLY, CDR2 FYNNEI, per germline. V was cut by 6 bases and J by 0 bases, with 15 bases left in between. As DNA, the CDR3 is TGTGCCAGCAGCTTGTCAGAGCTAGACTCCTACAATGAGCAGTTCTTC. Amino acids: CASSLSELDSYNEQFF. Variable domain in full (rest from reference TRBV2 and TRBJ2-1): EPEVTQTPSHQVTQMGQEVILRCVPISNHLYFYWYRQILGQKVEFLVSFYNNEISEKSEIFDDQFSVERPDGSNFTLKIRSTKLEDSAMYFCASSLSELDSYNEQFFGPGTRLTVL.

A few counts support this clone. The chain employs TRBV9 and TRBJ1-2, with D hard to call. Germline V CDR1 and CDR2: SGDLS, YYNGEE. This CDR3 spans 13 amino acids. V lost 0 bases to trimming and J lost 7 bases, with 10 bases between them. The CDR3 bases are TGTGCCAGCAGCGTAGATGTCTTTGGTGGCTACACCTTC. Translation gives CASSVDVFGGYTF. The entire variable domain, with the rest obtained from reference TRBV9 and TRBJ1-2, is as follows: DSGVTQTPKHLITATGQRVTLRCSPRSGDLSVYWYQQSLDQGLQFLIQYYNGEERAKGNILERFSAQQFPDLHSELNLSSLELGDSALYFCASSVDVFGGYTFGSGTRLTVV.

The genes are TRBV4-2 and TRBJ2-4; 14 nucleotides agree with TRBD2. Unmatched junction bases numbered 11, after V lost 1 base and J lost 9 bases. Germline lookup yields CDR1 LGHNA and CDR2 YNFKEQ. The CDR3 spans 18 residues. In DNA, the CDR3 is TGTGCCAGCAGCCAAGTTGCGGGGGGACTAGCGGGAGTTACCATTCAGTACTTC. This translates into CASSQVAGGLAGVTIQYF.

The chain joins TRBV29-1 to TRBJ1-1; D is ambiguous. This CDR3 has 12 amino acids. Trimming took 3 bases from V and 1 from J, leaving 6 bases between them. Per the germline V gene, CDR1 is SQVTM and CDR2 is ANQGSEA. CDR3: CSVDSRNTEAFF. For the CDR3, the DNA is TGCAGCGTTGACAGCAGGAACACTGAAGCTTTCTTT. The variable domain in full, completed from reference TRBV29-1 and TRBJ1-1, reads SAVISQKPSRDICQRGTSLTIQCQVDSQVTMMFWYRQQPGQSLTLIATANQGSEATYESGFVIDKFPISRPNLTFSTLTVSNMSPEDSSIYLCSVDSRNTEAFFGQGTRLTVV.

V is TRBV5-1 and J is TRBJ2-7, with 11 nucleotides matching TRBD1. V shed 1 base and J 6 bases; nucleotides not matched to a gene: 6. Germline values: CDR1 SGHRS, CDR2 YFSETQ. The CDR3 is 15 residues long. The CDR3 DNA reads as TGCGCCAGCAGCTTGAATCTGGACAGGGGGCCCGAGCAGTACTTC. As protein: CASSLNLDRGPEQYF. The full variable domain, with the rest looked up from reference TRBV5-1 and TRBJ2-7, is KAGVTQTPRYLIKTRGQQVTLSCSPISGHRSVSWYQQTPGQGLQFLFEYFSETQRNKGNFPGRFSGRQFSNSRSEMNVSTLELGDSALYLCASSLNLDRGPEQYFGPGTRLTVT.

The chain uses TRBV30 and TRBJ2-7; 7 bases fit TRBD1. This CDR3 has 15 amino acids. V was clipped by 0 bases and J by 3 bases; unmatched bases: 8. Germline assignment: CDR1 GTSNPN and CDR2 SVGIG (reference sequence). The CDR3 sequence: CAWSVAGTVDYEQYF. The CDR3 bases are TGTGCCTGGAGTGTAGCCGGGACAGTGGACTACGAGCAGTACTTC.

This chain links TRBV5-1 with TRBJ2-5; D not certain. Germline CDR1 is SGHRS and CDR2 is YFSETQ. The CDR3 covers 15 residues. The germline V and J ends were trimmed by 4 bases and 5 bases, with 18 bases remaining between them. CDR3 region: CASSTGVGIGETQYF. Written as DNA, the CDR3 is TGCGCCAGCAGCACCGGCGTTGGAATCGGGGAGACCCAGTACTTC.

In its sample, this clone was seen a few times. The rearrangement uses TRBV28 and TRBJ2-7, with D hard to call. The CDR3 extends over 12 amino acids. Looked up from germline, CDR1 is MDHEN and CDR2 is SYDVKM. V dropped 6 bases and J dropped 3 bases, with 9 bases sitting between them. The CDR3 DNA follows: TGTGCCAGCAGCACCCCTCTCTACGAGCAGTACTTC. It encodes CASSTPLYEQYF. Looking up the rest from reference TRBV28 and TRBJ2-7 gives the full variable domain: DVKVTQSSRYLVKRTGEKVFLECVQDMDHENMFWYRQDPGLGLRLIYFSYDVKMKEKGDIPEGYSVSREKKERFSLILESASTNQTSMYLCASSTPLYEQYFGPGTRLTVT.

The rearrangement uses TRBV28 and TRBJ2-6; D is undetermined. The CDR3 covers 15 residues. V was clipped by 3 bases and J by 0 bases, with 6 bases between them. CDR1 and CDR2 from the germline V gene are MDHEN and SYDVKM. CDR3 loop: CASSFGNSGANVLTF. The CDR3 DNA is TGTGCCAGCAGTTTTGGGAACTCTGGGGCCAACGTCCTGACTTTC. The variable domain in full, completed from reference TRBV28 and TRBJ2-6, reads DVKVTQSSRYLVKRTGEKVFLECVQDMDHENMFWYRQDPGLGLRLIYFSYDVKMKEKGDIPEGYSVSREKKERFSLILESASTNQTSMYLCASSFGNSGANVLTFGAGSRLTVL.

The chain is built from TRBV12-5 and TRBJ2-2; D is unclear. CDR1 is LGHNT, CDR2 FRNRAP, per germline. The CDR3 is 14 residues long. V was trimmed by 2 bases and J by 1 base, leaving 5 bases between them. The CDR3 DNA reads TGTGCTAGTGGTTTGAGAGAGAACACCGGGGAGCTGTTTTTT. Its translation: CASGLRENTGELFF.

The V call is TRBV5-1, the J call TRBJ1-1; the D gene is possibly TRBD1 (5 bases). The germline V gene encodes CDR1 SGHRS and CDR2 YFSETQ. The CDR3 contains 14 residues. Trimming shortened V by 4 bases and J by 3 bases, and 13 bases separated the two germline ends. The CDR3 loop reads CASSVAEGHTEAFF. DNA of the CDR3: TGCGCCAGCAGCGTCGCGGAGGGGCACACTGAAGCTTTCTTT.

This clone occurred a few times. This chain connects TRBV18 to TRBJ1-2; D gene ambiguous. CDR1 and CDR2 from the germline V gene are KGHSH and LQKENI. The CDR3 has 13 amino acids. Trimming removed 2 bases at V and 4 bases at J, with 8 bases between. CDR3 DNA sequence: TGTGCCAGCTCACCAGGGCCGGGCTATGGCTACACCTTC. Residues: CASSPGPGYGYTF.